These T cell receptor beta chains were read from a single sample in a study of T-cell memory formation after mild COVID-19. One entry per CDR3 protein, called by TCRdb with MiXCR from the 5' RACE reads. Among fewer than 600,000 distinct CDR3 sequences listed, about 20% were seen once. The specimen was PBMCs or a T cell subset sorted from them (not recorded which). These receptors all stem from an adult woman who had mild COVID-19 (a few samples of this study predate the infection). Cell type and time point are not known. CDR3s leave out the opening cysteine and the closing phenylalanine or tryptophan. The order of the fields is CDR3 protein, V gene, J gene.

ASSYSAGSYNEQF	TRBV6-5	TRBJ2-1
ASSYIAGGPTDTQY	TRBV5-1	TRBJ2-3
ASTSTSRGAQY	TRBV19	TRBJ2-5
ASSQPGQGFREAF	TRBV4-1	TRBJ1-1
ASSPGLDPYNEQF	TRBV11-2	TRBJ2-1
ASSDDSQGARGYT	TRBV25-1	TRBJ1-2
ASSLGTGKLDYEQY	TRBV7-9	TRBJ2-7
SVGAGNSYNEQF	TRBV29-1	TRBJ2-1
ASSPLTSGNTIY	TRBV2	TRBJ1-3
ASSSGTGKYEQY	TRBV27	TRBJ2-7
ASSLMDWKYQETQY	TRBV11-1	TRBJ2-5
ATPDPTGTQY	TRBV7-9	TRBJ2-5
ASSLASPRTSGAYNEQF	TRBV11-2	TRBJ2-1
ASSVQRGHTDTQY	TRBV2	TRBJ2-3
ASSLGRLAQGNTEAF	TRBV5-1	TRBJ1-1
ASSLETSAYNEQF	TRBV7-2	TRBJ2-1
ASSLSSRTDAF	TRBV2	TRBJ1-1
ASRTGSGANYGYT	TRBV2	TRBJ1-2
ASSGAPNYGYT	TRBV6-1	TRBJ1-2
ASSLGAGAFTDTQY	TRBV5-1	TRBJ2-3
ASSLARTSGGGDTQY	TRBV5-4	TRBJ2-3
ASSFKGGVSTDTQY	TRBV7-6	TRBJ2-3
ASSPVRENTEAF	TRBV18	TRBJ1-1
ASSQGTARLTGELF	TRBV4-1	TRBJ2-2
SVPGTSGKTGAYNEQF	TRBV29-1	TRBJ2-1
ASSFQVSEQF	TRBV5-1	TRBJ2-1
ASSDRAIGREAF	TRBV2	TRBJ1-1
ATSDSSPGDPYEQY	TRBV24-1	TRBJ2-7
ASSDRDRYNEQF	TRBV7-9	TRBJ2-1
ASSPFGFTNTEAF	TRBV7-6	TRBJ1-1
ASSSMYLNTGELF	TRBV11-2	TRBJ2-2
ASSLNRGRAF	TRBV5-6	TRBJ1-1
ASSPSTGQARETQY	TRBV7-9	TRBJ2-5
ASTPGAGNSNTEAF	TRBV12-3/TRBV12-4	TRBJ1-1
ASSYSSDGRSPEAF	TRBV6-6	TRBJ1-1
ASSRQPNTGELF	TRBV6-5	TRBJ2-2